The source of this T cell receptor (beta chain) is a study of blood T cell repertoires in COVID-19. Repertoires were generated with immunoSEQ multiplex PCR, while TCRdb's copy carries only in-frame clones and drops some. Of fewer than 300,000 clones detected, 91% appear once; the ten largest clones hold 2% to 3%. Per the germline V gene, CDR1 is SEHNR and CDR2 is FQNEAQ (reference sequence). V lost 5 bases, J lost 7 bases, and 17 bases lay in between. The CDR3 has 14 amino acids. The receptor's source is a person aged 18 to 30 with COVID-19, enrolled during active disease. The sample consisted of peripheral blood. The chain joins TRBV7-9 to TRBJ2-5; D may be TRBD2 (6 bases). CDR3 sequence: CASSRVGGERTQYF. CDR3 DNA: TGTGCCAGCAGCCGGGTAGGAGGGGAGCGGACCCAGTACTTC.